The present entry profiles one T cell receptor (beta chain) with its context. The antigen is unknown. Method: immunoSEQ multiplex PCR; TCRdb's copy keeps in-frame clones and lacks some. This sample has tens of thousands of clones, with about 80% found just once. The CDR3 totals 16 residues. The V gene's germline CDR1 is LGHNA and CDR2 YSLEER. The V end was cut by 1 base, the J end by 6 bases, with 13 bases between. Time point described: week 35, safety follow-up. In every dose of vaccine, 300 ug of mutant IDH1 20-mer peptide was given alongside topical imiquimod. This sample was taken from a study of a mutant IDH1 vaccine in newly diagnosed glioma.

This receptor was obtained from a man between 40 and 49 years old with glioma. Some clones in this sample may be carry-over from other donors' samples. The genes are TRBV4-3 and TRBJ1-6; D is possibly TRBD1 (5 bases). Sequences were derived from PBMCs, sampled from a glioma patient whose treatment included an IDH1 peptide vaccine. This CDR3 reads CASSQGRQRTNSPLHF. For the CDR3, the DNA is TGCGCCAGCAGCCAAGGGAGACAGCGAACTAATTCACCCCTCCACTTT.